Below are 24 T cell receptor beta chains sequenced from a single sample in a study of shared clonotypes between healthy human individuals. Method: immunoSEQ multiplex PCR; TCRdb's copy keeps in-frame clones and lacks some. The top ten clones hold approximately 1.2% of a sample with about 2 million clones, about 94% of them seen once. Positive CCR7 selection of CD45RO-negative cells yielded the naive CD8 cells, and terminally differentiated effector memory CD45RA+ cells were excluded. The sample comprised naive CD8+ T cells sorted from blood. These receptors were obtained from a man younger than 30 in good health.

The V gene is TRBV6-1, the J gene TRBJ1-4; maybe TRBD1 (5 bases). CDR3 length: 14 amino acids. CDR1 and CDR2 (germline): MNHNS, SASEGT. Trimming shortened V by 7 bases and J by 8 bases, and 17 bases separated the two germline ends. In DNA, the CDR3 is TGTGCCAGCAATTTAGGGGCATTCGAAGAAAAACTGTTTTTT. Translated, it gives CASNLGAFEEKLFF.

The chain combines TRBV4-1 with TRBJ2-2, with a tentative D call TRBD1 (5 bases). The length of the CDR3 is 14 residues. CDR1 is MGHRA, CDR2 YSYEKL, per germline. V was pared by 4 bases and J by 6 bases, with 12 bases between. CDR3 in DNA: TGCGCCAGCAGCCCTGGATTGGGGCCCGGGGAGCTGTTTTTT. It translates to CASSPGLGPGELFF.

The chain links TRBV27 to TRBJ1-1; 9 bases match TRBD1. The V gene's germline CDR1 is MNHEY and CDR2 SMNVEV (reference sequence). This CDR3 is built from 17 residues. V shed 5 bases and J 5 bases; nucleotides not matched to a gene: 15. The DNA of the CDR3 is TGTGCCAGCAGTCCCACTTTAACAGGGGGCGAGGGAACTGAAGCTTTCTTT. Translating gives CASSPTLTGGEGTEAFF.

The CDR3 protein is CASSQAFRGENEKLFF. The CDR3 bases are TGTGCCAGCAGCCAGGCTTTCCGGGGCGAAAATGAAAAACTGTTTTTT. This chain links TRBV4-2 with TRBJ1-4, with a weak D call TRBD1 (5 bases). The CDR3 is made up of 16 amino acids. V dropped 3 bases and J dropped 5 bases, with 16 bases sitting between them. CDR1 and CDR2 (germline): LGHNA, YNFKEQ.

The rearrangement uses TRBV6-5 and TRBJ2-1; no firm D call. The germline V and J ends were trimmed by 2 bases and 5 bases, with 7 bases remaining between them. The CDR3 loop spans 13 amino acids. Germline V CDR1 and CDR2: MNHEY, SVGAGI. CDR3 sequence: CASSYAQNNEQFF. The DNA of the CDR3 is TGTGCCAGCAGTTACGCCCAGAACAATGAGCAGTTCTTC.

The J gene is TRBJ1-2, the V gene TRBV28; 10 positions agree with TRBD1. The CDR3 has 17 residues. Per the germline V gene, CDR1 is MDHEN and CDR2 is SYDVKM. V gave up 6 bases and J gave up 2 bases; unmatched junction bases: 12. CDR3 sequence (DNA): TGTGCCAGCAGCCCTCCGGGACAGGGGAAGTCGAACTATGGCTACACCTTC. Encoded protein: CASSPPGQGKSNYGYTF.

Turning to this clone: One end of the junction varies from germline; a read error may be responsible. The chain has TRBV7-7 and TRBJ2-2; TRBD1 might be the D (5 bases). The germline V gene encodes CDR1 SSHAT and CDR2 FNYEAQ (reference sequence). The CDR3 is 17 residues long. Written as DNA, the CDR3 is TGTGCTAGCAGCAAACCTGATGGGGCAGGGAACACCGGGGAGCTGTTTTTT. Amino acid sequence: CASSKPDGAGNTGELFF. Looking up the rest from reference TRBV7-7 and TRBJ2-2 gives the full variable domain: GAGVSQSPRYKVTKRGQDVTLRCDPISSHATLYWYQQALGQGPEFLTYFNYEAQPDKSGLPSDRFSAERPEGSISTLTIQRTEQRDSAMYRCASSKPDGAGNTGELFFGEGSRLTVL.

The rearrangement links TRBV28 to TRBJ2-1; D unclear. Trimming pared 4 bases from V and 10 bases from J, leaving 23 bases between. The CDR3 is 16 residues long. Germline V gives CDR1 MDHEN, CDR2 SYDVKM. CDR3 in amino acids: CASSSAPSSPSDEQFF. CDR3 in DNA: TGTGCCAGCAGTTCCGCCCCATCCAGTCCGTCGGACGAGCAGTTCTTC.

The sample holds one count of this clone. The chain has TRBV6-8 and TRBJ2-7; D gene unclear. Germline assignment: CDR1 MNHGY and CDR2 SAAAGT. This CDR3 is built from 16 residues. V lost 2 bases and J 0 bases, leaving 14 bases between the germline ends. DNA for the CDR3: TGTGCCAGCAGTTACCCAAAAGGGTTCCCCTCCTACGAGCAGTACTTC. Protein sequence: CASSYPKGFPSYEQYF.

This clone appeared a single time. V usage is TRBV28 and J usage is TRBJ1-2; 12 bases are shared with TRBD1. Germline values: CDR1 MDHEN, CDR2 SYDVKM. The V gene end was trimmed by 6 bases and the J gene end by 8 bases; junction bases not matched to a gene: 10. The CDR3 runs 15 residues. For the CDR3, the DNA is TGTGCCAGCAGCTTCACAATAGGGACAGGGGGCGGCTACACCTTC. The encoded protein is CASSFTIGTGGGYTF.

In the case of this clone: Other DNA sequences in the same sample also yield this CDR3. This chain uses TRBV5-1 with TRBJ2-1; D gene ambiguous. The V gene lost 1 base and the J gene lost 6 bases, with 2 bases spanning the gap. CDR3 length: 11 amino acids. CDR1 is SGHRS and CDR2 is YFSETQ in the germline V gene. In DNA, the CDR3 is TGCGCCAGCAGCTTGAGCAATGAGCAGTTCTTC. It yields the protein CASSLSNEQFF.

This clone was recorded once. V and J are TRBV29-1 and TRBJ2-5; D uncertain. Per germline, CDR1 SQVTM and CDR2 ANQGSEA. CDR3 length equals 15 residues. The V end lost 4 bases, the J end lost 4 bases, and 19 bases lay between the germline ends. The CDR3 DNA is TGCAGCGTTGCGGTCCGCGGCAGTCCAGCAGAGACCCAGTACTTC. Its translation is CSVAVRGSPAETQYF.

CDR3 DNA sequence: TGTGCCAGCAGCACGAATCCCCCAGGGTACGAGAACACTGAAGCTTTCTTT. Translated, it gives CASSTNPPGYENTEAFF. The chain joins TRBV7-9 to TRBJ1-1; TRBD1 is a possible D gene (5 bases). This CDR3 comprises 17 residues. The V end lost 5 bases, the J end lost 1 base, and 20 bases lay between the germline ends. Germline V gene lookup returns CDR1 SEHNR and CDR2 FQNEAQ (reference sequence).

The chain uses TRBV6-5 and TRBJ1-1; 7 bases are shared with TRBD1. The germline V gene encodes CDR1 MNHEY and CDR2 SVGAGI. V shed 2 bases and J 4 bases; nucleotides not matched to a gene: 4. The CDR3 sequence is 14 residues long. The CDR3 region is CASSYTGEATEAFF. CDR3 coding DNA: TGTGCCAGCAGTTACACAGGGGAGGCCACTGAAGCTTTCTTT.

The V and J genes are TRBV13 and TRBJ1-1, with D perhaps TRBD1 (6 bases). Germline values: CDR1 PRHDT, CDR2 FYEKMQ (reference sequence). The CDR3 has 11 residues. The V gene lost 4 bases and the J gene lost 12 bases, with 12 bases spanning the gap. CDR3 in DNA: TGTGCCAGCAGCTCGGGACAATCGACTTTCTTT. This translates into CASSSGQSTFF.

The chain employs TRBV10-2 and TRBJ2-7, with D unresolved. V lost 2 bases and J lost 3, with 8 bases in between. Per germline, CDR1 WSHSY and CDR2 SAAADI. The CDR3 contains 13 residues. The CDR3 DNA follows: TGCGCCAGCAGTGAGGATGGGCTCTACGAGCAGTACTTC. It specifies CASSEDGLYEQYF.

This chain uses TRBV7-2 with TRBJ2-5; 7 nucleotides match TRBD2. The CDR3 contains 14 residues. Trimming took 1 base from V and 5 from J; bases not matched to a gene: 4. Germline lookup yields CDR1 SGHTA and CDR2 FQGNSA. The CDR3: CASSLVLGGETQYF. Written as DNA, the CDR3 is TGTGCCAGCAGCTTAGTGTTGGGAGGGGAGACCCAGTACTTC. The full variable domain, completed using reference TRBV7-2 and TRBJ2-5, is GAGVSQSPSNKVTEKGKDVELRCDPISGHTALYWYRQSLGQGLEFLIYFQGNSAPDKSGLPSDRFSAERTGGSVSTLTIQRTQQEDSAVYLCASSLVLGGETQYFGPGTRLLVL.

The chain links TRBV11-2 to TRBJ2-5; D might be TRBD2 (6 bases). Trimming shortened V by 2 bases and J by 1 base, and 11 bases separated the two germline ends. Germline CDR1 SGHAT, CDR2 FQNNGV. CDR3 length equals 15 residues. The CDR3 region is CASSLFSGGQETQYF. CDR3 sequence (DNA): TGTGCCAGCAGCTTATTCTCCGGGGGCCAAGAGACCCAGTACTTC. Looking up the rest from reference TRBV11-2 and TRBJ2-5 gives the full variable domain: EAGVAQSPRYKIIEKRQSVAFWCNPISGHATLYWYQQILGQGPKLLIQFQNNGVVDDSQLPKDRFSAERLKGVDSTLKIQPAKLEDSAVYLCASSLFSGGQETQYFGPGTRLLVL.

This clone was seen only once. V usage is TRBV27 and J usage is TRBJ2-5; possibly TRBD1 for D (6 bases). With 2 bases removed from V and 2 bases from J, the gap between germline ends came to 15 bases. The germline V gene has CDR1 MNHEY and CDR2 SMNVEV (reference sequence). The CDR3 extends over 16 amino acids. CDR3 sequence: CASSLRAGVVQETQYF. CDR3 coding DNA: TGTGCCAGCAGTTTAAGGGCAGGGGTAGTGCAAGAGACCCAGTACTTC.

CDR3 nucleotides: TGTGCCAGCAGCCGATGGACTAGCGGTTTATACGAGCAGTACTTC. Protein product: CASSRWTSGLYEQYF. The chain links TRBV27 to TRBJ2-7; 10 nucleotides match TRBD2. The CDR3 is 15 residues long. The junction had 9 bases not matched to a gene; V was cut back by 6 bases and J by 4 bases. Germline V gene sequence: CDR1 MNHEY, CDR2 SMNVEV (reference sequence).

The J gene is TRBJ2-2, the V gene TRBV9, with 7 bases aligning to TRBD1. The germline CDR1 and CDR2 sequences are SGDLS and YYNGEE. V shed 3 bases and J 0 bases; nucleotides not matched to a gene: 5. The CDR3 runs to 16 residues. CDR3 region: CASSEGDSTNTGELFF. Here the CDR3 DNA reads TGTGCCAGCAGCGAGGGGGACAGTACGAACACCGGGGAGCTGTTTTTT.

This chain connects TRBV6-8 to TRBJ2-3; unclear D gene. Per the germline V gene, CDR1 is MNHGY and CDR2 is SAAAGT. The CDR3 loop spans 14 amino acids. V dropped 6 bases and J dropped 5 bases, with 15 bases sitting between them. The CDR3 nucleotides read TGTGCCAGCAGCCCCCCGTTAGTAATAGATACGCAGTATTTT. Its protein product is CASSPPLVIDTQYF.

The rearrangement joins TRBV14 to TRBJ1-5, with 8 bases identical to TRBD1. V was clipped by 6 bases and J by 3 bases; unmatched bases: 10. Germline CDR1 reads SGHDN; CDR2 reads FVKESK. The CDR3 length is 16 residues. The CDR3 protein is CASRPFGDRINQPQHF. In nucleotides, the CDR3 is TGTGCCAGCAGACCTTTCGGGGACAGGATCAATCAGCCCCAGCATTTT.

This chain joins TRBV19 and TRBJ2-5; no definite D call. V lost 8 bases and J lost 2, with 12 bases in between. The germline CDR1 and CDR2 sequences are LNHDA and SQIVND (reference sequence). The CDR3 is 13 residues long. The CDR3: CASGRSLQETQYF. The CDR3 bases are TGTGCCAGTGGCCGGTCCCTACAAGAGACCCAGTACTTC.